The 8 T cell receptor beta chains below come from one sample, sequenced in a study of blood T cell repertoires in COVID-19. The data were produced by immunoSEQ multiplex PCR, yet TCRdb's version contains in-frame clones alone and is incomplete. This table has a few hundred thousand clones, 87% appearing once. Source material: peripheral blood. All receptors come from a young man with active or convalescent COVID-19.

This sequence joins TRBV7-9 and TRBJ1-6; 7 nucleotides align to TRBD1. The length of the CDR3 is 15 residues. Trimming removed 5 bases from V and 9 bases from J; junction bases left unmatched: 10. Germline-derived CDR1 and CDR2 are SEHNR and FQNEAQ (reference sequence). The CDR3 is CASSTYTGVVSPLHF. DNA of the CDR3: TGTGCCAGCAGCACCTATACAGGGGTTGTTTCACCCCTCCACTTT.

In the case of this clone: At the DNA level, this CDR3 is encoded by other sequences in the same sample as well. The chain links TRBV7-8 to TRBJ1-2; TRBD1 might be the D (5 bases). CDR1 is SGHVS, CDR2 FQNEAQ, per germline. The CDR3 covers 15 residues. The V gene lost 1 base and the J gene lost 0 bases, with 9 bases spanning the gap. The CDR3 spells CASSLGRGANYGYTF. CDR3 DNA sequence: TGTGCCAGCAGCTTAGGACGGGGGGCTAACTATGGCTACACCTTC.

The chain is built from TRBV10-2 and TRBJ2-5; D possibly corresponds to TRBD2 (7 bases). CDR3 size: 15 residues. Looked up from germline, CDR1 is WSHSY and CDR2 is SAAADI. With 2 bases removed from V and 4 bases from J, the gap between germline ends came to 14 bases. CDR3: CASSEPGGGLETQYF. In DNA, the CDR3 is TGCGCCAGCAGTGAGCCTGGGGGGGGGCTAGAGACCCAGTACTTC.

The rearrangement uses TRBV28 and TRBJ2-6; 8 positions match TRBD1. J lost 3 bases, V lost 7 bases, and 5 bases had no gene match. This CDR3 has 15 amino acids. Germline V gives CDR1 MDHEN, CDR2 SYDVKM. The CDR3 is CASKTTGGGANVLTF. CDR3 DNA: TGTGCCAGCAAGACCACAGGGGGTGGGGCCAACGTCCTGACTTTC.

The rearrangement uses TRBV6-2 or TRBV6-3 and TRBJ2-1, with TRBD2 matching 9 bases. Germline assignment: CDR1 MNHEY and CDR2 SVGEGT. V shed 5 bases, J shed 12 bases, and the junction held 8 bases outside the gene matches. The CDR3 loop spans 13 amino acids. The CDR3 loop is CASSLAGPQAQFF. The CDR3 DNA sequence: TGTGCCAGCAGTCTAGCGGGGCCCCAGGCGCAGTTCTTC.

This clone was observed a handful of times. V and J are TRBV27 and TRBJ2-7; D perhaps matches TRBD1 (5 bases). In germline, CDR1 is MNHEY, CDR2 SMNVEV (reference sequence). V was pared by 7 bases and J by 2 bases, with 15 bases between. The CDR3 runs 14 residues. DNA of the CDR3: TGTGCCAGCACCGATGACAGTACTACCTACGAGCAGTACTTC. Amino acid sequence: CASTDDSTTYEQYF.

The V gene is TRBV5-8, the J gene TRBJ1-5; D gene ambiguous. The V end lost 1 base, the J end lost 4 bases, and 3 bases lay between the germline ends. This CDR3 is built from 12 residues. From germline, CDR1 is SGHTS and CDR2 YDEGEE. The CDR3 is CASSLYNQPQHF. CDR3 in DNA: TGTGCCAGCAGCTTGTATAATCAGCCCCAGCATTTT.

This chain links TRBV20-1 with TRBJ2-7, with TRBD1 matching 7 bases. V trimming: 6 bases; J trimming: 6 bases; junction bases outside the gene matches: 5. Per the germline V gene, CDR1 is DFQATT and CDR2 is SNEGSKA (reference sequence). The CDR3 length is 11 residues. The CDR3, as DNA: TGCAGTGCCCGGACAGGCGGCGAGCAGTACTTC. It encodes CSARTGGEQYF.